What follows are 22 T cell receptor beta chains derived from one specimen sequenced in a study of T cells in narcolepsy. Sequencing was performed with immunoSEQ multiplex PCR; in TCRdb, only in-frame clones are kept and a portion is missing. The repertoire holds 28,000 or so clones, 82% seen once, with about 1.1% in the top ten. The sequencing sample was made of CD45RA- memory CD4+ T cells from PBMCs. These TCRs come from a human donor with narcolepsy.

The chain combines TRBV5-6 with TRBJ2-3; no clear D gene. V shed 2 bases and J shed 0 bases, with 10 bases lying between them. This CDR3 region has 15 residues. In germline, CDR1 is SGHDT, CDR2 YYEEEE. The CDR3 region is CASSFGRTSTDTQYF. The CDR3 coding sequence is TGTGCCAGCAGCTTCGGGCGGACGAGCACAGATACGCAGTATTTT. Variable domain in full (rest from reference TRBV5-6 and TRBJ2-3): DAGVTQSPTHLIKTRGQQVTLRCSPKSGHDTVSWYQQALGQGPQFIFQYYEEEERQRGNFPDRFSGHQFPNYSSELNVNALLLGDSALYLCASSFGRTSTDTQYFGPGTRLTVL.

This chain connects TRBV29-1 to TRBJ2-4; 10 nucleotides agree with TRBD1. V shed 7 bases and J 0 bases; nucleotides not matched to a gene: 3. Germline V gene sequence: CDR1 SQVTM, CDR2 ANQGSEA. CDR3 length equals 14 residues. This chain's CDR3 is CSGGQGGAKNIQYF. CDR3 nucleotide sequence: TGCAGCGGAGGACAGGGGGGAGCCAAAAACATTCAGTACTTC.

The rearrangement uses TRBV2 and TRBJ1-4; the D is unclear. The V and J ends lost 0 bases and 2 bases respectively, with 7 bases between them. CDR1 SNHLY and CDR2 FYNNEI come from the germline V gene. The CDR3 covers 15 residues. CDR3 protein: CASSEAGRTNEKLFF. The CDR3 DNA reads TGTGCCAGCAGTGAAGCGGGTCGCACTAATGAAAAACTGTTTTTT.

The chain joins TRBV28 to TRBJ2-7, with a tentative D call TRBD1 (6 bases). Per the germline V gene, CDR1 is MDHEN and CDR2 is SYDVKM. This CDR3 contains 13 residues. V dropped 7 bases and J dropped 0 bases, with 10 bases sitting between them. The CDR3 DNA is TGTGCCAGCAAGGGACACAGCTCCTACGAGCAGTACTTC. Residues: CASKGHSSYEQYF.

J is TRBJ1-5 and V is TRBV29-1; 10 nucleotides match TRBD1. Germline trimming cut 6 bases from V and 3 bases from J; bases unmatched to any gene: 5. Germline CDR1 reads SQVTM; CDR2 reads ANQGSEA. The CDR3 is 14 amino acids. For the CDR3, the DNA is TGCAGCGTCGCCGGGACAGGGGTCAATCAGCCCCAGCATTTT. This gives the protein CSVAGTGVNQPQHF. Full variable domain (missing parts from reference TRBV29-1 and TRBJ1-5): SAVISQKPSRDICQRGTSLTIQCQVDSQVTMMFWYRQQPGQSLTLIATANQGSEATYESGFVIDKFPISRPNLTFSTLTVSNMSPEDSSIYLCSVAGTGVNQPQHFGDGTRLSIL.

The J gene is TRBJ1-1, the V gene TRBV27; perhaps TRBD1 as D (5 bases). Germline CDR1 and CDR2: MNHEY and SMNVEV (reference sequence). V shed 4 bases and J shed 0 bases, with 12 bases lying between them. CDR3 length equals 15 residues. CDR3 in DNA: TGTGCCAGCAGTTCGTTACAGGTTTTGAACACTGAAGCTTTCTTT. Amino acids: CASSSLQVLNTEAFF.

This clone was detected only once. The V and J genes are TRBV18 and TRBJ2-3, with D possibly matching TRBD1 (6 bases). The CDR3 length is 15 residues. The ends were cut back, 2 bases at V and 2 bases at J, with 11 bases in the middle. Germline V gene data show CDR1 as KGHSH and CDR2 as LQKENI. The CDR3 loop is CASSPAQGFTDTQYF. The CDR3 DNA reads TGTGCCAGCTCACCAGCGCAGGGGTTCACAGATACGCAGTATTTT.

The chain recombines TRBV18 with TRBJ2-7; D may correspond to TRBD1 or TRBD2 (7 bases each). The CDR3 totals 14 residues. V gave up 6 bases and J gave up 3 bases, with 15 bases separating them. Germline V gene lookup returns CDR1 KGHSH and CDR2 LQKENI. CDR3 coding DNA: TGTGCCAGCTCCCCAAGCAGGGGGGGCTACGAGCAGTACTTC. This sequence encodes CASSPSRGGYEQYF.

This chain links TRBV4-2 with TRBJ2-2, with D unclear. CDR1 is LGHNA and CDR2 is YNFKEQ in the germline V gene. This CDR3 has 13 amino acids. Trimming took off 4 bases at V and 6 bases at J, with 9 bases between the two ends. CDR3 in amino acids: CASSRSASGELFF. The CDR3 DNA reads as TGTGCCAGCAGCCGAAGCGCGTCCGGGGAGCTGTTTTTT.

The chain uses TRBV5-4 and TRBJ2-1, with D tentatively TRBD2 (6 bases). CDR1 and CDR2 from the germline V gene are SGHNT and YYREEE (reference sequence). With 3 bases removed from V and 0 bases from J, the gap between germline ends came to 10 bases. CDR3 length: 15 amino acids. DNA of the CDR3: TGTGCCAGCAGCTCTAGCGCGAGCTCCTACAATGAGCAGTTCTTC. Translated: CASSSSASSYNEQFF.

The chain employs TRBV19 and TRBJ2-7; 7 nucleotides align to TRBD2. Germline V gene lookup returns CDR1 LNHDA and CDR2 SQIVND (reference sequence). This CDR3 has 13 amino acids. V lost 7 bases, J lost 0 bases, and 3 bases stayed unmatched. In DNA, the CDR3 is TGTGCCAGTAAAAGCGGGACCTCCTACGAGCAGTACTTC. This translates into CASKSGTSYEQYF.

The V gene is TRBV28, the J gene TRBJ1-3; no clear D. With 2 bases removed from V and 0 bases from J, the gap between germline ends came to 8 bases. CDR1 is MDHEN, CDR2 SYDVKM, per germline. There are 15 residues in the CDR3. The CDR3 spells CASSLTVNSGNTIYF. Here the CDR3 DNA reads TGTGCCAGCAGTTTAACAGTGAACTCTGGAAACACCATATATTTT.

Points on this clone: It is likely a read error, because the conserved phenylalanine at the end of the CDR3 is missing. No DNA is shown, since the ends of the CDR3 on it are uncertain; the CDR3 is the one TCRdb lists. This CDR3 is CASSEPGLAVSPY. The V call is TRBV18, the J call TRBJ2-3; the table gives TRBD2 as D, unverified against the DNA. The CDR3 contains 13 residues when both ends are counted. Germline-derived CDR1 and CDR2 are KGHSH and LQKENI.

The V and J genes are TRBV2 and TRBJ2-1; 10 positions agree with TRBD2. V lost 4 bases, J lost 4 bases, and 4 bases stayed unmatched. CDR3 length equals 15 residues. Germline V gene sequence: CDR1 SNHLY, CDR2 FYNNEI. In DNA form, the CDR3 reads TGTGCCAGCAGTGGAGGACTAGCGGCTTACAATGAGCAGTTCTTC. This gives the protein CASSGGLAAYNEQFF.

This clone showed up just a few times. The J gene is TRBJ2-2, the V gene TRBV6-1, with D perhaps matching TRBD2 (6 bases). CDR3 length: 15 residues. Trimming removed 6 bases at V and 6 bases at J, with 17 bases between. CDR1 and CDR2 from the germline V gene are MNHNS and SASEGT. CDR3: CASSGTPIRPGELFF. Written as DNA, the CDR3 is TGTGCCAGCAGCGGGACTCCCATCCGTCCCGGGGAGCTGTTTTTT.

The V call is TRBV6-5, the J call TRBJ2-2; perhaps TRBD2 as D (5 bases). The germline V gene encodes CDR1 MNHEY and CDR2 SVGAGI. This CDR3 has 13 residues. Trimming pared 5 bases from V and 5 bases from J, leaving 9 bases between. DNA of the CDR3: TGTGCCAGCAGTGTTGAGCGGACCGGGGAGCTGTTTTTT. It yields the protein CASSVERTGELFF.

The chain recombines TRBV6-5 with TRBJ1-1; TRBD1 matches at 10 bases. The CDR3 consists of 15 residues. The junction had 5 bases not matched to a gene; V was cut back by 2 bases and J by 5 bases. Germline loops: CDR1 MNHEY, CDR2 SVGAGI. The DNA for the CDR3 is TGTGCCAGCAGTTACCACGACAGGGGGCCAACTGAAGCTTTCTTT. Protein product: CASSYHDRGPTEAFF.

The J gene is TRBJ1-1, the V gene TRBV5-1, with a weak D call TRBD1 (5 bases). CDR3 size: 14 residues. V lost 3 bases, J lost 1 base, and 10 bases lay in between. Germline V gene sequence: CDR1 SGHRS, CDR2 YFSETQ. The DNA for the CDR3 is TGCGCCAGCAGCTCAGGGACGGCGAACACTGAAGCTTTCTTT. Its protein is CASSSGTANTEAFF.

This chain connects TRBV5-6 to TRBJ2-1, with D possibly matching TRBD2 (7 bases). V was cut by 2 bases and J by 8 bases, with 17 bases left in between. The CDR3 contains 15 residues. Germline V gives CDR1 SGHDT, CDR2 YYEEEE. The DNA of the CDR3 is TGTGCCAGCAGCTTAAGTGGGGGGGCCCTGGATGAGCAGTTCTTC. This encodes CASSLSGGALDEQFF.

A single count supports this clone. The chain carries TRBV5-8 and TRBJ2-2; D ambiguous. V lost 1 base to trimming and J lost 4 bases, with 5 bases between them. The CDR3 is 13 residues long. Germline V gene data show CDR1 as SGHTS and CDR2 as YDEGEE. The CDR3 nucleotides are TGTGCCAGCAGCTTGACGGGCACCGGGGAGCTGTTTTTT. It translates to CASSLTGTGELFF.

The chain recombines TRBV6-1 with TRBJ1-1; D call uncertain. This CDR3 contains 12 residues. Deletions cut 6 bases from V and 1 base from J, with 6 bases between. Germline lookup yields CDR1 MNHNS and CDR2 SASEGT. The CDR3 region is CASRVGNTEAFF. CDR3 in DNA: TGTGCCAGCAGGGTGGGGAACACTGAAGCTTTCTTT.

The chain links TRBV10-1 to TRBJ2-7; 8 positions agree with TRBD1. Per the germline V gene, CDR1 is WNHNN and CDR2 is SYGVQD (reference sequence). After removal of 5 bases from V and 2 bases from J, the junction contained 5 bases not matched to a gene. This CDR3 contains 14 residues. CDR3 DNA sequence: TGCGCCAGCAGTAGGAGACAGGGGCCCTACGAGCAGTACTTC. Its protein product is CASSRRQGPYEQYF.